This passage covers 26 T cell receptor beta chains from one sample sequenced in a study of blood T cell repertoires in COVID-19. This table comes from immunoSEQ multiplex PCR, and its TCRdb copy is limited to in-frame clones, with some not included. This sample has more than 95,000 clones, with about 89% found just once. Material for sequencing was peripheral blood. The receptors shown here come from a human donor in a cohort sampled during active COVID-19.

The rearrangement joins TRBV7-6 to TRBJ2-3; maybe TRBD2 (5 bases). The V end was cut by 7 bases, the J end by 4 bases, with 18 bases between. CDR3 size: 15 residues. CDR1 and CDR2 (germline): SGHVS, FNYEAQ. The CDR3 spells CASTPGELGPDTQYF. As DNA, the CDR3 is TGTGCCAGCACCCCCGGGGAACTAGGCCCAGATACGCAGTATTTT.

J is TRBJ2-3 and V is TRBV7-3, with 8 bases identical to TRBD1. In germline, CDR1 is SGHTA, CDR2 FQGTGA. This CDR3 has 15 residues. V shed 4 bases and J 0 bases; nucleotides not matched to a gene: 3. DNA for the CDR3: TGTGCCAGCAGCTCGACAGGGGAGAGCACAGATACGCAGTATTTT. Translation: CASSSTGESTDTQYF.

The DNA for the CDR3 is TGTGCCAGCAGCGTAGGGTCGACGGGGGGGCCCATTCAGTACTTC. Encoded protein: CASSVGSTGGPIQYF. The rearrangement links TRBV9 to TRBJ2-4; 8 bases are shared with TRBD2. The germline CDR1 and CDR2 sequences are SGDLS and YYNGEE. CDR3 length: 15 amino acids. With V trimmed by 0 bases and J by 9 bases, 8 bases remained unmatched.

The chain uses TRBV9 and TRBJ2-3; 7 nucleotides match TRBD2. Germline CDR1 SGDLS, CDR2 YYNGEE. The CDR3 covers 16 residues. J gave up 4 bases and V 0 bases, and 8 bases lay outside the gene matches. CDR3 amino acids: CASSVVTSATADTQYF. For the CDR3, the DNA is TGTGCCAGCAGCGTAGTTACTAGCGCTACGGCAGATACGCAGTATTTT.

V usage is TRBV28 and J usage is TRBJ1-5; TRBD1 might be the D (5 bases). With 8 bases removed from V and 3 bases from J, the gap between germline ends came to 17 bases. Germline CDR1 reads MDHEN; CDR2 reads SYDVKM. The CDR3 totals 15 residues. Here the CDR3 DNA reads TGTGCCAGCGACGGGGGTGCGGGAGTCAATCAGCCCCAGCATTTT. The encoded protein is CASDGGAGVNQPQHF.

The J gene is TRBJ2-3, the V gene TRBV7-9, with 8 bases matching TRBD2. CDR1 is SEHNR, CDR2 FQNEAQ, per germline (reference sequence). This CDR3 has 13 amino acids. With 5 bases clipped from V and 8 bases from J, the junction kept 6 bases outside the gene matches. CDR3 coding DNA: TGTGCCAGCAGCCTTAGCGGGGCGGCTACGCAGTATTTT. Translating gives CASSLSGAATQYF.

This rearrangement joins TRBV21-1 to TRBJ1-2; whether TRBD1, the table's D call, matches the DNA was not checked. TRBV21-1 is a listed pseudogene. The CDR3 is 13 amino acids. The CDR3 bases are TGTGCCAGCAGCACAGGGAACCCGTATGGCTACACCTTC. Translating gives CASSTGNPYGYTF.

The chain recombines TRBV12-3 or TRBV12-4 with TRBJ2-3, with 11 bases aligning to TRBD2. The CDR3 contains 13 residues. The V gene end was trimmed by 11 bases and the J gene end by 6 bases; junction bases not matched to a gene: 7. The CDR3 loop reads CAGSGGARDTQYF. The CDR3 region has the DNA TGTGCCGGTAGCGGGGGGGCCAGGGATACGCAGTATTTT.

The chain carries TRBV28 and TRBJ1-2; no firm D call. Deletions cut 3 bases from V and 6 bases from J, with 8 bases between. The CDR3 consists of 12 residues. Germline CDR1 reads MDHEN; CDR2 reads SYDVKM. CDR3 in amino acids: CASSLAGNGYTF. The CDR3 DNA sequence: TGTGCCAGCAGTTTGGCGGGGAATGGCTACACCTTC.

The rearrangement uses TRBV2 and TRBJ2-7, with 7 bases identical to TRBD1. The ends lost 10 bases at V and 3 bases at J; junction bases unmatched: 12. Germline values: CDR1 SNHLY, CDR2 FYNNEI. This CDR3 is built from 14 residues. This CDR3 reads CATRPEDRIYEQYF. CDR3 DNA sequence: TGTGCCACCCGGCCCGAGGACAGGATCTACGAGCAGTACTTC.

The CDR3 DNA follows: TGTGCCAGCAGTTTGAGTGCCAGGTTCGTCCGCTCACCCCTCCACTTT. This translates into CASSLSARFVRSPLHF. The chain links TRBV28 to TRBJ1-6; D ambiguous. CDR3 size: 16 residues. Germline-derived CDR1 and CDR2 are MDHEN and SYDVKM. Trimming took off 3 bases at V and 10 bases at J, with 19 bases between the two ends.

The chain employs TRBV27 and TRBJ1-2; 10 nucleotides agree with TRBD1. CDR3 size: 16 residues. CDR1 and CDR2 from the germline V gene are MNHEY and SMNVEV (reference sequence). Trimming at V came to 4 bases and at J to 8 bases, leaving 13 bases not matched to a gene. CDR3 sequence (DNA): TGTGCCAGCAGTTCCGGGACAGGGGTGTATCCTCAGGGCTACACCTTC. This gives the protein CASSSGTGVYPQGYTF.

The chain carries TRBV2 and TRBJ2-7; 9 bases fit TRBD1. V was pared by 8 bases and J by 5 bases, with 13 bases of the junction left unmatched. CDR3 length equals 15 residues. CDR1 is SNHLY and CDR2 is FYNNEI in the germline V gene. The CDR3 sequence: CASQPQTGGSDEQYF. CDR3 nucleotide sequence: TGTGCCAGCCAGCCCCAGACAGGGGGATCGGACGAGCAGTACTTC. The full variable domain, in which reference TRBV2 and TRBJ2-7 provide the parts outside the CDR3, is EPEVTQTPSHQVTQMGQEVILRCVPISNHLYFYWYRQILGQKVEFLVSFYNNEISEKSEIFDDQFSVERPDGSNFTLKIRSTKLEDSAMYFCASQPQTGGSDEQYFGPGTRLTVT.

The rearrangement uses TRBV28 and TRBJ1-1, with TRBD1 matching 8 bases. CDR1 is MDHEN, CDR2 SYDVKM, per germline. J was trimmed by 0 bases and V by 2 bases; bases with no gene match: 2. The CDR3 loop spans 15 amino acids. Here the CDR3 DNA reads TGTGCCAGCAGTTTAGGGGGACAGGTGAACACTGAAGCTTTCTTT. Residues: CASSLGGQVNTEAFF. Full variable domain (missing parts from reference TRBV28 and TRBJ1-1): DVKVTQSSRYLVKRTGEKVFLECVQDMDHENMFWYRQDPGLGLRLIYFSYDVKMKEKGDIPEGYSVSREKKERFSLILESASTNQTSMYLCASSLGGQVNTEAFFGQGTRLTVV.

The chain has TRBV28 and TRBJ1-5, with 9 bases matching TRBD1. The germline V gene encodes CDR1 MDHEN and CDR2 SYDVKM. V lost 7 bases, J lost 7 bases, and 5 bases stayed unmatched. This CDR3 comprises 13 residues. CDR3 coding DNA: TGTGCCAGCAAGGGACAGGGTCGACAGCCCCAGCATTTT. Its protein product is CASKGQGRQPQHF.

The rearrangement joins TRBV5-4 to TRBJ2-2, with 8 bases aligning to TRBD2. Germline V gene data show CDR1 as SGHNT and CDR2 as YYREEE (reference sequence). The ends lost 3 bases at V and 4 bases at J; junction bases unmatched: 5. The CDR3 has 15 residues. CDR3 coding DNA: TGTGCCAGCAGCTCGGGGGGGGCCGGCACCGGGGAGCTGTTTTTT. Protein: CASSSGGAGTGELFF.

In the case of this clone: Sequence at one end of the junction differs from germline and may be a read error. This sequence joins TRBV9 and TRBJ1-1, with D unclear. CDR1 and CDR2 (germline): SGDLS, YYNGEE. The CDR3 has 15 residues. The CDR3 DNA reads as TGTGCCAGCAGCGTGGAGGCGGGAGGGAACACTGAAGTTTTCTTT. Its protein product is CASSVEAGGNTEVFF.

The rearrangement joins TRBV5-4 to TRBJ2-5, with D perhaps matching TRBD2 (7 bases). Trimming removed 4 bases from V and 2 bases from J, with 15 bases in between. CDR3 length: 15 amino acids. Looked up from germline, CDR1 is SGHNT and CDR2 is YYREEE (reference sequence). This chain's CDR3 is CASSHPRGGQETQYF. CDR3 nucleotides: TGTGCCAGCAGCCACCCTAGGGGGGGGCAAGAGACCCAGTACTTC. The full variable domain, in which reference TRBV5-4 and TRBJ2-5 provide the parts outside the CDR3, is ETGVTQSPTHLIKTRGQQVTLRCSSQSGHNTVSWYQQALGQGPQFIFQYYREEENGRGNFPPRFSGLQFPNYSSELNVNALELDDSALYLCASSHPRGGQETQYFGPGTRLLVL.

The chain recombines TRBV5-4 with TRBJ1-6; 8 positions match TRBD1. The V gene's germline CDR1 is SGHNT and CDR2 YYREEE (reference sequence). The CDR3 runs to 14 residues. J was trimmed by 8 bases and V by 4 bases; bases with no gene match: 5. CDR3 DNA sequence: TGTGCCAGCAGCGCGGGACAGGCGGATTCACCCCTCCACTTT. Translated: CASSAGQADSPLHF.

CDR3 protein: CAWSVQGFTGELFF. Written as DNA, the CDR3 is TGTGCCTGGAGTGTCCAGGGCTTCACCGGGGAGCTGTTTTTT. The gene calls are TRBV30 and TRBJ2-2; a weak D match, TRBD1 (5 bases). Deletions cut 0 bases from V and 4 bases from J, with 9 bases between. The CDR3 has 14 residues. CDR1 is GTSNPN, CDR2 SVGIG, per germline (reference sequence).

The rearrangement uses TRBV18 and TRBJ1-3, with D uncertain. The CDR3 length is 14 residues. CDR1 is KGHSH, CDR2 LQKENI, per germline. Trimming left V 3 bases short and J 3 bases short, with 9 bases between. DNA for the CDR3: TGTGCCAGCTCACCGGCCCAGGATGGAAACACCATATATTTT. Translation: CASSPAQDGNTIYF.

The rearrangement uses TRBV7-2 and TRBJ2-7, with D possibly TRBD2 on 5 matching bases. Germline V lookup: CDR1 SGHTA, CDR2 FQGNSA. Trimming removed 1 base at V and 2 bases at J, with 9 bases between. The CDR3 extends over 14 amino acids. CDR3 amino acids: CASSLDATTYEQYF. Here the CDR3 DNA reads TGTGCCAGCAGCTTAGATGCGACTACCTACGAGCAGTACTTC.

V gene TRBV5-1 combines with J gene TRBJ1-2; 7 nucleotides align to TRBD1. Germline CDR1 reads SGHRS; CDR2 reads YFSETQ. The CDR3 is 13 amino acids. With V trimmed by 0 bases and J by 7 bases, 3 bases remained unmatched. In DNA, the CDR3 is TGCGCCAGCAGCTTGGGCTCAGGGGGTGGCTACACCTTC. Translated: CASSLGSGGGYTF. The whole variable domain, filled in from reference TRBV5-1 and TRBJ1-2, reads KAGVTQTPRYLIKTRGQQVTLSCSPISGHRSVSWYQQTPGQGLQFLFEYFSETQRNKGNFPGRFSGRQFSNSRSEMNVSTLELGDSALYLCASSLGSGGGYTFGSGTRLTVV.

The chain joins TRBV3-1 (or the pseudogene TRBV3-2) to TRBJ2-7; possible D gene TRBD2, 7 bases. Germline loops: CDR1 LGHDT, CDR2 YNNKEL (reference sequence). V was shortened by 1 base and J by 3 bases, with 19 bases between the two germline ends. The CDR3 contains 17 residues. This chain's CDR3 is CASSQGARRGRDYEQYF. The CDR3 nucleotides read TGTGCCAGCAGCCAAGGAGCCCGGCGGGGGCGAGACTACGAGCAGTACTTC.

V and J are TRBV4-1 and TRBJ2-5; 8 bases match TRBD2. CDR1 is MGHRA, CDR2 YSYEKL, per germline. The junction had 2 bases not matched to a gene; V was cut back by 1 base and J by 1 base. This CDR3 spans 15 amino acids. The CDR3 DNA reads TGCGCCAGCAGCCAAGCTGGGACTAGCCAAGAGACCCAGTACTTC. Its translation: CASSQAGTSQETQYF.

J is TRBJ1-1 and V is TRBV19; no firm D call. The ends were cut back, 4 bases at V and 1 base at J, with 7 bases in the middle. Germline loops: CDR1 LNHDA, CDR2 SQIVND (reference sequence). This CDR3 contains 13 residues. Here the CDR3 DNA reads TGTGCCAGTAGTACGACAAGGAACACTGAAGCTTTCTTT. It is translated as CASSTTRNTEAFF.